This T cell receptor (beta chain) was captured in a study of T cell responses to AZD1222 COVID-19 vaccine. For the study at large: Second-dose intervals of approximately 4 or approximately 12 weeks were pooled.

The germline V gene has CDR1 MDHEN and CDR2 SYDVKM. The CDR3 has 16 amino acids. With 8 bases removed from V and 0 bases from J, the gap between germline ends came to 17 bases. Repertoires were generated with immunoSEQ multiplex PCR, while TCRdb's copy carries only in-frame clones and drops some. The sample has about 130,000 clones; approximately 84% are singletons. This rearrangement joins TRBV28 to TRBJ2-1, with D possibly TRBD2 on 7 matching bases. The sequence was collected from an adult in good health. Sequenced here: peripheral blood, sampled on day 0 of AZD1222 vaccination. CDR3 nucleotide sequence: TGTGCCAGCCTCAAGGGGGGGACTATCTCCTACAATGAGCAGTTCTTC. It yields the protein CASLKGGTISYNEQFF.